This TCR beta chain is from a study of patients and donors after allogeneic stem cell transplantation. MiXCR, run by TCRdb on the RT-PCR reads, gives a single entry per CDR3 protein. Of roughly 880,000 distinct CDR3 sequences in the sample, about a sixth were seen once. The germline V gene encodes CDR1 SGDLS and CDR2 YYNGEE. This CDR3 is 15 amino acids long. Trimming pared 2 bases from V and 5 bases from J, leaving 16 bases between. The rearrangement joins TRBV9 to TRBJ2-5; tentative D call: TRBD1 (7 bases). The sample consisted of blood, either unsorted or a sorted T cell fraction (not recorded which). The receptor's source is a human donor who was either an allogeneic HSCT recipient or a stem cell or donor lymphocyte infusion donor (not recorded which). It is not recorded whose cells these are; they may come from a transplant donor. For the CDR3, the DNA is TGTGCCAGCAGCGTTCCAGGGGGAGGTCGGGAGACCCAGTACTTC. This gives the protein CASSVPGGGRETQYF.